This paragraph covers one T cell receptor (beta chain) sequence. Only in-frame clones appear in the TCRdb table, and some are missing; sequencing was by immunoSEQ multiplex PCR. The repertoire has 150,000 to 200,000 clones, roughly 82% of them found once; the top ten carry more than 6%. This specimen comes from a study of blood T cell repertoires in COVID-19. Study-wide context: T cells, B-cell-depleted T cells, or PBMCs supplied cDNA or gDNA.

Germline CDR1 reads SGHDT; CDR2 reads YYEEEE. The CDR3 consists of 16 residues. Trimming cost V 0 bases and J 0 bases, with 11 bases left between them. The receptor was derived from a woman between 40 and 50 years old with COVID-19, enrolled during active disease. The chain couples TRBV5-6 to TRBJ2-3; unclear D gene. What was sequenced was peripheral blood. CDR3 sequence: CASSLVRGRSTDTQYF. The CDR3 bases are TGTGCCAGCAGCTTGGTACGAGGCCGAAGCACAGATACGCAGTATTTT.